These 26 T cell receptor beta chains originate from one sample sequenced in a study of blood T cell repertoires in COVID-19. Sequenced by immunoSEQ multiplex PCR; TCRdb stores in-frame clones only, minus some. In the table there are around 200,000 clones, about 86% of which are singletons. What was sequenced was peripheral blood. The receptors were gathered from a woman between 18 and 29 years old who had recovered from COVID-19.

The gene calls are TRBV9 and TRBJ2-2; weak D call: TRBD2 (6 bases). The V gene's germline CDR1 is SGDLS and CDR2 YYNGEE. Trimming pared 0 bases from V and 6 bases from J, leaving 6 bases between. The length of the CDR3 is 13 residues. This chain's CDR3 is CASSVGGAGELFF. CDR3 DNA: TGTGCCAGCAGCGTAGGGGGGGCCGGGGAGCTGTTTTTT.

The rearrangement links TRBV11-3 to TRBJ2-7, with D possibly being TRBD1 (5 bases). Germline V gene lookup returns CDR1 SGHNT and CDR2 YENEEA. The CDR3 runs 13 residues. V shed 1 base and J shed 5 bases, with 9 bases lying between them. Here the CDR3 DNA reads TGTGCCAGCAGCTTAGGTCAGGACAACGAGCAGTACTTC. It is translated as CASSLGQDNEQYF.

This chain connects TRBV7-9 to TRBJ1-1; D gene unclear. CDR3 length: 16 amino acids. CDR1 SEHNR and CDR2 FQNEAQ come from the germline V gene (reference sequence). The germline V and J ends were trimmed by 4 bases and 4 bases, with 19 bases remaining between them. The CDR3 region has the DNA TGTGCCAGCAGCTCTCCCCGGGATACATGGGGCACTGAAGCTTTCTTT. Amino acid sequence: CASSSPRDTWGTEAFF.

J is TRBJ2-1 and V is TRBV4-3, with no clear D. In germline, CDR1 is LGHNA, CDR2 YSLEER. This CDR3 comprises 15 residues. V was shortened by 0 bases and J by 4 bases, with 10 bases between the two germline ends. The chain's CDR3 is CASSQDWNSYNEQFF. The CDR3 bases are TGCGCCAGCAGCCAAGATTGGAACAGTTACAATGAGCAGTTCTTC.

In DNA form, the CDR3 reads TGCGCCAGCAGCTTGGGGGGACAGGGCATCGGCGAGCAGTACGTC. Protein sequence: CASSLGGQGIGEQYV. The chain joins TRBV5-1 to TRBJ2-7, with 9 bases identical to TRBD1. The CDR3 runs to 15 residues. Germline V gene lookup returns CDR1 SGHRS and CDR2 YFSETQ. The V gene end was trimmed by 0 bases and the J gene end by 6 bases; junction bases not matched to a gene: 7.

The genes are TRBV29-1 and TRBJ1-5; 7 nucleotides match TRBD1. Germline-derived CDR1 and CDR2 are SQVTM and ANQGSEA. Trimming at V came to 7 bases and at J to 4 bases, leaving 7 bases not matched to a gene. The CDR3 consists of 13 residues. The CDR3 bases are TGCAGCGCCGCCGGGACAGCGAATCAGCCCCAGCATTTT. Translation gives CSAAGTANQPQHF.

CDR3 coding DNA: TGCGCCAGCAGCCAAGAGATAGGCAGGGCAAGGGGCAATGAGCAGTTCTTC. Translation gives CASSQEIGRARGNEQFF. The chain joins TRBV4-1 to TRBJ2-1, with D possibly being TRBD1 (5 bases). The CDR3 consists of 17 residues. Trimming stripped 0 bases from V and 6 bases from J, with 18 bases between. Germline-derived CDR1 and CDR2 are MGHRA and YSYEKL.

The chain has TRBV4-3 and TRBJ1-2; D possibly corresponds to TRBD1 (6 bases). CDR3 size: 15 residues. CDR1 is LGHNA, CDR2 YSLEER, per germline. The V and J ends lost 4 bases and 0 bases respectively, with 12 bases between them. CDR3 in amino acids: CASSPNNRANYGYTF. The CDR3 coding sequence is TGCGCCAGCAGCCCTAACAACAGGGCTAACTATGGCTACACCTTC.

The rearrangement joins TRBV6-5 to TRBJ1-2; perhaps TRBD1 as D (6 bases). The V gene's germline CDR1 is MNHEY and CDR2 SVGAGI. Trimming shortened V by 6 bases and J by 1 base, and 12 bases separated the two germline ends. The CDR3 sequence is 14 residues long. This CDR3 is CASRGAGVNYGYTF. For the CDR3, the DNA is TGTGCCAGCAGAGGGGCAGGGGTTAACTATGGCTACACCTTC.

The chain joins TRBV5-1 to TRBJ1-6; D is possibly TRBD1 (5 bases). Germline loops: CDR1 SGHRS, CDR2 YFSETQ. There are 15 residues in the CDR3. Trimming stripped 4 bases from V and 5 bases from J, with 13 bases between. The CDR3 nucleotides are TGCGCCAGCAGCGACCTAGGGGCCAATAATTCACCCCTCCACTTT. This encodes CASSDLGANNSPLHF.

The chain is built from TRBV6-2 or TRBV6-3 and TRBJ2-7, with 8 bases lining up with TRBD2. CDR1 is MNHEY and CDR2 is SVGEGT in the germline V gene. Losses at the gene ends were 0 bases for V and 7 bases for J; bases not matched to a gene: 8. This CDR3 spans 15 amino acids. The CDR3 reads CASSYSAGGPREQYV. CDR3 in DNA: TGTGCCAGCAGTTACTCCGCGGGAGGACCTCGTGAGCAGTACGTC.

The genes are TRBV20-1 and TRBJ1-5, with TRBD1 matching 7 bases. The J segment lost 2 bases and the V segment lost 3 bases, leaving 7 bases of the junction unmatched. The germline gives CDR1 DFQATT, CDR2 SNEGSKA (reference sequence). The CDR3 is 15 amino acids. The CDR3 sequence: CSASLNRGGNQPQHF. DNA for the CDR3: TGCAGTGCTAGTCTTAACAGGGGTGGCAATCAGCCCCAGCATTTT.

The chain has TRBV5-1 and TRBJ1-5; D is possibly TRBD1 (5 bases). CDR1 SGHRS and CDR2 YFSETQ come from the germline V gene. The V gene lost 2 bases and the J gene lost 4 bases, with 10 bases spanning the gap. There are 14 residues in the CDR3. The CDR3 loop is CASSFDGGNQPQHF. CDR3 nucleotide sequence: TGCGCCAGCAGCTTTGACGGGGGGAATCAGCCCCAGCATTTT.

The chain has TRBV4-3 and TRBJ2-3, with D possibly matching TRBD1 (6 bases). The CDR3 is made up of 15 amino acids. V was shortened by 1 base and J by 4 bases, with 12 bases between the two germline ends. Per the germline V gene, CDR1 is LGHNA and CDR2 is YSLEER. Here the CDR3 DNA reads TGCGCCAGCAGCCAAGGGGGAGAGGGGGCAGATACGCAGTATTTT. As protein: CASSQGGEGADTQYF.

The rearrangement links TRBV5-4 to TRBJ2-7; D ambiguous. This CDR3 spans 13 amino acids. Germline loops: CDR1 SGHNT, CDR2 YYREEE (reference sequence). V lost 0 bases to trimming and J lost 3 bases, with 7 bases between them. The CDR3 DNA reads TGTGCCAGCAGCTTGGAATCAGACTACGAGCAGTACTTC. It encodes CASSLESDYEQYF. The whole variable domain, remainder taken from reference TRBV5-4 and TRBJ2-7, is ETGVTQSPTHLIKTRGQQVTLRCSSQSGHNTVSWYQQALGQGPQFIFQYYREEENGRGNFPPRFSGLQFPNYSSELNVNALELDDSALYLCASSLESDYEQYFGPGTRLTVT.

The chain has TRBV20-1 and TRBJ1-2; D gene uncertain. Germline CDR1 and CDR2: DFQATT and SNEGSKA (reference sequence). Trimming removed 6 bases at V and 8 bases at J, with 10 bases between. This CDR3 has 10 residues. The CDR3 protein is CSANTPGYTF. CDR3 DNA: TGCAGTGCAAACACACCCGGCTACACCTTC.

V is TRBV11-1 and J is TRBJ1-4; 10 bases map to TRBD1. V was pared by 4 bases and J by 8 bases, with 10 bases of the junction left unmatched. Germline loops: CDR1 SGHAT, CDR2 FQDESV (reference sequence). This CDR3 has 16 amino acids. CDR3 coding DNA: TGTGCCAGCAGCTACCGGGACAGGGGCCCCCTCGAAAAACTGTTTTTT. It is translated as CASSYRDRGPLEKLFF.

The gene calls are TRBV4-1 and TRBJ2-1, with a weak D call TRBD1 (5 bases). The CDR3 contains 15 residues. V gave up 0 bases and J gave up 3 bases, with 9 bases separating them. Germline V gives CDR1 MGHRA, CDR2 YSYEKL. The CDR3 sequence is CASSQDGDSYNEQFF. The CDR3 DNA follows: TGCGCCAGCAGCCAAGATGGCGACAGCTACAATGAGCAGTTCTTC.

The J gene is TRBJ2-5, the V gene TRBV6-5; tentatively, D is TRBD2 (5 bases). This CDR3 contains 14 residues. CDR1 MNHEY and CDR2 SVGAGI come from the germline V gene. V gave up 3 bases and J gave up 3 bases, with 11 bases separating them. CDR3 nucleotide sequence: TGTGCCAGCAGTTATCGAGGGAAAGAAGAGACCCAGTACTTC. Translating it yields CASSYRGKEETQYF.

V gene TRBV21-1 combines with J gene TRBJ2-7; no DNA check was done on the table's D call, TRBD1. TRBV21-1 represents a pseudogene. This CDR3 is built from 14 residues. DNA of the CDR3: TGTGCCAGCAGCATGAGGACAGGGGAGATCGAGCAGTACTTC. This sequence encodes CASSMRTGEIEQYF.

The chain employs TRBV24-1 and TRBJ2-3, with D unclear. The CDR3 has 14 amino acids. Germline CDR1 and CDR2: KGHDR and SFDVKD. The V gene lost 5 bases and the J gene lost 1 base, with 9 bases spanning the gap. The DNA of the CDR3 is TGTGCCACCAGTGCCGTGAGCGGCACAGATACGCAGTATTTT. It codes for CATSAVSGTDTQYF.

The CDR3 bases are TGTGCCAGCAGTGAGACAGCTTACAATGAGCAGTTCTTC. This codes for CASSETAYNEQFF. V gene TRBV25-1 combines with J gene TRBJ2-1; TRBD1 might be the D (5 bases). CDR3 size: 13 residues. CDR1 and CDR2 from the germline V gene are MGHDK and SYGVNS. V dropped 3 bases and J dropped 4 bases, with 7 bases sitting between them.

This sequence joins TRBV2 and TRBJ1-2, with 7 bases fitting TRBD1. In germline, CDR1 is SNHLY, CDR2 FYNNEI. V shed 5 bases and J 4 bases; nucleotides not matched to a gene: 1. The CDR3 has 12 amino acids. Here the CDR3 reads CASSWDSYGYTF. CDR3 nucleotides: TGTGCCAGCAGTTGGGACAGCTATGGCTACACCTTC. The full variable domain, rest sourced from reference TRBV2 and TRBJ1-2, is EPEVTQTPSHQVTQMGQEVILRCVPISNHLYFYWYRQILGQKVEFLVSFYNNEISEKSEIFDDQFSVERPDGSNFTLKIRSTKLEDSAMYFCASSWDSYGYTFGSGTRLTVV.

This sequence joins TRBV7-2 and TRBJ1-2, with TRBD1 matching over 10 bases. CDR3 length: 14 amino acids. Germline CDR1 and CDR2: SGHTA and FQGNSA. The V and J ends lost 5 bases and 5 bases, in that order; junction bases with no gene match: 5. The CDR3 region is CASSGRTGGYGYTF. The CDR3 DNA follows: TGTGCCAGCAGCGGACGGACAGGGGGGTATGGCTACACCTTC.

The chain joins TRBV6-2 or TRBV6-3 to TRBJ2-7, with D maybe TRBD2 (5 bases). In germline, CDR1 is MNHEY, CDR2 SVGEGT. This CDR3 spans 15 amino acids. V was cut by 2 bases and J by 6 bases, with 17 bases left in between. Here the CDR3 DNA reads TGTGCCAGCAGTTACCGAGGGATCCCACTACGCGAGCAGTACTTC. It codes for CASSYRGIPLREQYF.

This clone showed up just once. The chain is built from TRBV3-1 (or the pseudogene TRBV3-2) and TRBJ2-3; the match to TRBD2 covers 7 bases. The CDR3 length is 12 residues. V dropped 4 bases and J dropped 6; count of bases not matched to a gene: 1. Germline V gives CDR1 LGHDT, CDR2 YNNKEL (reference sequence). The CDR3 protein is CASSRDYDTQYF. The CDR3 DNA sequence: TGTGCCAGCAGCCGGGACTACGATACGCAGTATTTT.